This T cell receptor (beta chain) is from a study of tissue T cells after allogeneic stem cell transplantation. The table came from immunoSEQ multiplex PCR; TCRdb's copy has only in-frame clones and leaves some out. The table includes roughly 760 clones, approximately 43% detected once. This clone has more than one count but fewer than ten. Trimming removed 6 bases from V and 8 bases from J, with 13 bases in between. The germline V gene has CDR1 KGHSH and CDR2 LQKENI. The CDR3 extends over 13 amino acids. The specimen comprised rectal tissue, sampled at autopsy. V gene TRBV18 combines with J gene TRBJ1-4, with TRBD1 as a possible D gene (6 bases). The sequence came from a female patient aged 35-70 years with steroid-refractory graft-versus-host disease after an allogeneic stem cell transplant. Some T cells may have come from the graft donor. Here the CDR3 DNA reads TGTGCCAGCTCGCGGGGGGGCCGGGAAAAACTGTTTTTT. It codes for CASSRGGREKLFF.